This TCR beta chain originates from a study of sequential checkpoint blockade in melanoma. This clone was counted once. The target antigen is unknown. Study results and caveats: Clinical benefit was about 30 times likelier when tumor T-cell fraction and clonality increased.

This table comes from immunoSEQ multiplex PCR, and its TCRdb copy is limited to in-frame clones, with some not included. The data show about 18,000 clones, 73% seen once. The germline CDR1 and CDR2 sequences are SGHNT and YYREEE (reference sequence). The CDR3 is 13 residues long. Trimming removed 4 bases from V and 0 bases from J, with 7 bases in between. The treatment was: randomized to nivolumab then ipilimumab (arm A) or the reverse (arm B). No patient had prior DNA-damaging chemotherapy. This material consisted of tumor tissue (inferred from file names), taken from a patient given nivolumab and ipilimumab in sequence. The receptor was derived from a human donor with melanoma. The gene calls are TRBV5-4 and TRBJ2-5; the D is unclear. CDR3: CASSPRDQETQYF. DNA for the CDR3: TGTGCCAGCAGCCCCCGTGACCAAGAGACCCAGTACTTC.